Following are 28 T cell receptor beta chains from one sample sequenced in a study of CD8 T cells in seronegative destructive rheumatoid arthritis. The method was immunoSEQ multiplex PCR; TCRdb's version includes in-frame clones alone and lacks a portion of them. The sample includes about 13,000 clones, over 80% of them seen just once. The specimen was CD8+ T cells from blood. The receptor set was obtained from a woman aged 30-55 years with seronegative destructive rheumatoid arthritis.

This chain uses TRBV7-3 with TRBJ1-2; TRBD1 matches at 7 bases. Germline V gene sequence: CDR1 SGHTA, CDR2 FQGTGA. V trimming: 1 base; J trimming: 7 bases; junction bases outside the gene matches: 12. The CDR3 has 16 residues. CDR3 sequence: CASSLKPDRRYAGYTF. CDR3 nucleotides: TGTGCCAGCAGCTTAAAACCGGACAGGCGTTACGCTGGCTACACCTTC.

The chain recombines TRBV5-1 with TRBJ2-7; D is perhaps TRBD1 (5 bases). Trimming pared 7 bases from V and 0 bases from J, leaving 20 bases between. CDR1 is SGHRS and CDR2 is YFSETQ in the germline V gene. CDR3 length: 16 amino acids. CDR3 DNA sequence: TGCGCCAGCGGTCCCGGACGACAGTCCCCCTCCTACGAGCAGTACGTC. Translation: CASGPGRQSPSYEQYV.

The CDR3 DNA reads as TGTGCCACCAGCAGAGAGGCAGGGAATTGGAGAAAACTGTTTTTT. This translates into CATSREAGNWRKLFF. The genes are TRBV15 and TRBJ1-4; the D gene is possibly TRBD1 (5 bases). The germline V gene has CDR1 LNHNV and CDR2 YYDKDF (reference sequence). The CDR3 contains 15 residues. The V end lost 0 bases, the J end lost 10 bases, and 15 bases lay between the germline ends.

CDR3 in amino acids: CASSLSSGGRAYEQYF. The DNA for the CDR3 is TGCGCCAGCAGCCTATCAAGCGGGGGCCGAGCCTACGAGCAGTACTTC. This chain links TRBV4-1 with TRBJ2-7; 8 positions agree with TRBD2. From germline, CDR1 is MGHRA and CDR2 YSYEKL. V was pared by 4 bases and J by 2 bases, with 10 bases of the junction left unmatched. The CDR3 totals 16 residues.

The chain carries TRBV4-2 and TRBJ1-4; a possible D gene is TRBD1 (5 bases). V was pared by 1 base and J by 3 bases, with 18 bases between. The CDR3 has 18 residues. Germline V gene sequence: CDR1 LGHNA, CDR2 YNFKEQ. The CDR3 loop is CASSQGTYRLGSNEKLFF. Here the CDR3 DNA reads TGTGCCAGCAGCCAAGGGACCTACAGGCTGGGGTCTAATGAAAAACTGTTTTTT.

The chain is built from TRBV7-9 and TRBJ1-4; 8 nucleotides match TRBD1. Germline trimming cut 0 bases from V and 10 bases from J; bases unmatched to any gene: 10. CDR1 is SEHNR, CDR2 FQNEAQ, per germline (reference sequence). The CDR3 has 16 amino acids. This CDR3 is CASSLAEGRGRGKLFF. CDR3 nucleotide sequence: TGTGCCAGCAGCTTAGCGGAGGGCAGGGGGCGCGGAAAACTGTTTTTT.

This clone was counted a single time. The chain uses TRBV6-5 and TRBJ2-5; 10 positions agree with TRBD2. The CDR3 runs 14 residues. Germline trimming cut 6 bases from V and 5 bases from J; bases unmatched to any gene: 6. Germline lookup yields CDR1 MNHEY and CDR2 SVGAGI. The CDR3 loop is CASSKRGGRETQYF. CDR3 coding DNA: TGTGCCAGCAGCAAGCGGGGGGGCCGGGAGACCCAGTACTTC.

This chain joins TRBV27 and TRBJ1-2; a possible D gene is TRBD1 (6 bases). Germline V gene lookup returns CDR1 MNHEY and CDR2 SMNVEV (reference sequence). This CDR3 is 14 amino acids long. Trimming removed 10 bases at V and 4 bases at J, with 19 bases between. CDR3 nucleotide sequence: TGTGCCACTAAGGGGGAGGGGTCCGCCTATGGCTACACCTTC. Translation: CATKGEGSAYGYTF.

This sequence joins TRBV5-8 and TRBJ2-5, with a tentative D call TRBD2 (6 bases). The CDR3 runs to 12 residues. CDR1 SGHTS and CDR2 YDEGEE come from the germline V gene. V lost 10 bases to trimming and J lost 7 bases, with 17 bases between them. As DNA, the CDR3 is TGTGCCCGAGGGAGCGGGTTGGGGACCCAGTACTTC. Protein product: CARGSGLGTQYF. The whole variable domain, filled in from reference TRBV5-8 and TRBJ2-5, reads EAGVTQSPTHLIKTRGQQATLRCSPISGHTSVYWYQQALGLGLQFLLWYDEGEERNRGNFPPRFSGRQFPNYSSELNVNALELEDSALYLCARGSGLGTQYFGPGTRLLVL.

This chain connects TRBV28 to TRBJ2-3, with D maybe TRBD2 (6 bases). This CDR3 contains 17 residues. Trimming shortened V by 2 bases and J by 6 bases, and 21 bases separated the two germline ends. Germline values: CDR1 MDHEN, CDR2 SYDVKM. Here the CDR3 reads CASSLATEGQSGDTQYF. CDR3 nucleotide sequence: TGTGCCAGCAGTTTAGCCACTGAAGGGCAGAGCGGGGATACGCAGTATTTT.

The table lists this clone with a few counts. CDR3 sequence (DNA): TGTGCCAGCAGCTTCGGGGACTCTGGGGCCGTTGATACGCAGTATTTT. Translating it yields CASSFGDSGAVDTQYF. The gene calls are TRBV7-6 and TRBJ2-3, with a tentative D call TRBD2 (6 bases). The CDR3 sequence is 16 residues long. V gave up 3 bases and J gave up 6 bases, with 19 bases separating them. The V gene's germline CDR1 is SGHVS and CDR2 FNYEAQ.

In this sample, this clone turned up a few times. V and J are TRBV15 and TRBJ2-3; D perhaps matches TRBD1 (6 bases). With 5 bases removed from V and 0 bases from J, the gap between germline ends came to 9 bases. CDR1 and CDR2 (germline): LNHNV, YYDKDF (reference sequence). The CDR3 totals 14 residues. The CDR3 spells CATSEGQSTDTQYF. The CDR3 DNA is TGTGCCACCAGCGAGGGACAAAGCACAGATACGCAGTATTTT.

This clone was detected only once. The chain links TRBV4-1 to TRBJ2-7, with 10 bases that match TRBD2. Germline CDR1 is MGHRA and CDR2 is YSYEKL. The CDR3 loop spans 15 amino acids. V was clipped by 4 bases and J by 0 bases; unmatched bases: 3. CDR3 protein: CASSRSGGNSYEQYF. The CDR3, as DNA: TGCGCCAGCAGCCGTAGCGGGGGGAACTCCTACGAGCAGTACTTC.

This clone came up a few times. The chain is built from TRBV5-1 and TRBJ1-1; 7 bases align to TRBD1. Unmatched junction bases numbered 3, after V lost 3 bases and J lost 1 base. This CDR3 contains 14 residues. Germline V gene data show CDR1 as SGHRS and CDR2 as YFSETQ. The DNA of the CDR3 is TGCGCCAGCAGCTCCGACAGGGAGAACACTGAAGCTTTCTTT. The encoded protein is CASSSDRENTEAFF.

The V and J genes are TRBV2 and TRBJ2-7; possibly TRBD1 for D (6 bases). In germline, CDR1 is SNHLY, CDR2 FYNNEI. This CDR3 region has 16 residues. Between the trimmed V and J ends, which lost 5 bases and 4 bases, there was a span of 21 bases. The CDR3: CASSTSGQGRAYEQYF. CDR3 sequence (DNA): TGTGCCAGCAGTACCAGTGGCCAGGGGAGAGCATACGAGCAGTACTTC.

V is TRBV27 and J is TRBJ2-2; a possible D gene is TRBD2 (6 bases). Trimming pared 8 bases from V and 4 bases from J, leaving 11 bases between. The CDR3 spans 13 residues. From germline, CDR1 is MNHEY and CDR2 SMNVEV (reference sequence). The CDR3 protein is CASGVGGTGELFF. Here the CDR3 DNA reads TGTGCCAGCGGGGTCGGGGGCACCGGGGAGCTGTTTTTT.

The chain uses TRBV7-9 and TRBJ2-1; the match to TRBD2 covers 8 bases. Germline CDR1 and CDR2: SEHNR and FQNEAQ (reference sequence). V was clipped by 5 bases and J by 6 bases; unmatched bases: 9. The CDR3 has 15 residues. CDR3 nucleotide sequence: TGTGCCAGCAGCCATAGCGGGACACCCAGCAATGAGCAGTTCTTC. Protein product: CASSHSGTPSNEQFF. The full variable domain, in which reference TRBV7-9 and TRBJ2-1 provide the parts outside the CDR3, is DTGVSQNPRHKITKRGQNVTFRCDPISEHNRLYWYRQTLGQGPEFLTYFQNEAQLEKSRLLSDRFSAERPKGSFSTLEIQRTEQGDSAMYLCASSHSGTPSNEQFFGPGTRLTVL.

This rearrangement joins TRBV7-9 to TRBJ1-5; 10 nucleotides align to TRBD1. In germline, CDR1 is SEHNR, CDR2 FQNEAQ (reference sequence). This CDR3 region has 15 residues. Germline trimming cut 6 bases from V and 7 bases from J; bases unmatched to any gene: 9. The CDR3 region is CASSGGTGERQPQHF. DNA for the CDR3: TGTGCCAGCAGTGGTGGGACAGGGGAAAGGCAGCCCCAGCATTTT.

The V and J genes are TRBV7-9 and TRBJ2-3, with D hard to call. Germline V gene data show CDR1 as SEHNR and CDR2 as FQNEAQ (reference sequence). The germline V and J ends were trimmed by 1 base and 10 bases, with 15 bases remaining between them. This CDR3 comprises 14 residues. CDR3 in DNA: TGTGCCAGCAGCTTAGGGGCCTCCTCCTCCCCGCAGTATTTT. It yields the protein CASSLGASSSPQYF.

The rearrangement joins TRBV19 to TRBJ2-2; D not certain. The CDR3 is made up of 12 amino acids. CDR1 is LNHDA, CDR2 SQIVND, per germline (reference sequence). V gave up 1 base and J gave up 7 bases, with 4 bases separating them. The DNA for the CDR3 is TGTGCCAGTAGTATAGGTTACGGGGAGCTGTTTTTT. The encoded protein is CASSIGYGELFF.

The chain joins TRBV7-8 to TRBJ2-2, with D unclear. The CDR3 contains 16 residues. Looked up from germline, CDR1 is SGHVS and CDR2 is FQNEAQ. V was clipped by 2 bases and J by 0 bases, with 10 bases between them. The CDR3 nucleotides read TGTGCCAGCAGCTTAAGTGAGTCGGCGAACACCGGGGAGCTGTTTTTT. This sequence encodes CASSLSESANTGELFF.

The V and J genes are TRBV29-1 and TRBJ2-4, with D perhaps matching TRBD1 (5 bases). V lost 3 bases, J lost 9 bases, and 9 bases lay in between. The CDR3 runs to 11 residues. Per the germline V gene, CDR1 is SQVTM and CDR2 is ANQGSEA. This chain's CDR3 is CSVETDGIQYF. The DNA of the CDR3 is TGCAGCGTTGAGACAGATGGCATTCAGTACTTC. Drawing the rest from reference TRBV29-1 and TRBJ2-4, the complete variable domain is SAVISQKPSRDICQRGTSLTIQCQVDSQVTMMFWYRQQPGQSLTLIATANQGSEATYESGFVIDKFPISRPNLTFSTLTVSNMSPEDSSIYLCSVETDGIQYFGAGTRLSVL.

The chain employs TRBV2 and TRBJ2-2, with 13 bases matching TRBD2. CDR1 SNHLY and CDR2 FYNNEI come from the germline V gene. With V trimmed by 6 bases and J by 5 bases, 9 bases remained unmatched. CDR3 length: 17 amino acids. The CDR3 DNA reads TGTGCCAGCAGAGCTAGACTAGCGGGGGGAGGGACCGGGGAGCTGTTTTTT. It codes for CASRARLAGGGTGELFF.

This clone was seen a few times. The rearrangement uses TRBV28 and TRBJ1-1; TRBD1 is a possible D gene (5 bases). Trimming took 3 bases from V and 1 from J, leaving 9 bases between them. The CDR3 contains 14 residues. Germline CDR1 is MDHEN and CDR2 is SYDVKM. CDR3 sequence reads: CASSLTRGNTEAFF. DNA for the CDR3: TGTGCCAGCAGTTTGACTAGGGGGAACACTGAAGCTTTCTTT. The full variable domain, with the rest looked up from reference TRBV28 and TRBJ1-1, is DVKVTQSSRYLVKRTGEKVFLECVQDMDHENMFWYRQDPGLGLRLIYFSYDVKMKEKGDIPEGYSVSREKKERFSLILESASTNQTSMYLCASSLTRGNTEAFFGQGTRLTVV.

The chain carries TRBV7-8 and TRBJ2-5; tentative D call: TRBD1 (6 bases). The germline gives CDR1 SGHVS, CDR2 FQNEAQ. This CDR3 is built from 13 residues. V was cut by 10 bases and J by 2 bases, with 14 bases left in between. The CDR3 bases are TGTGCCAACGCGCAGGGGCGGCAAGAGACCCAGTACTTC. Protein product: CANAQGRQETQYF.

The chain carries TRBV7-9 and TRBJ1-1; TRBD1 might be the D (5 bases). The V end was cut by 6 bases, the J end by 1 base, with 12 bases between. Germline CDR1 reads SEHNR; CDR2 reads FQNEAQ (reference sequence). This CDR3 has 14 residues. DNA of the CDR3: TGTGCCAGCAGGATCGGGGGTGGGAACACTGAAGCTTTCTTT. Translation gives CASRIGGGNTEAFF.

This clone appeared a single time. The V gene is TRBV5-1, the J gene TRBJ2-2; D uncertain. There are 18 residues in the CDR3. Trimming removed 4 bases from V and 0 bases from J, with 19 bases in between. Germline V gives CDR1 SGHRS, CDR2 YFSETQ. The CDR3 coding sequence is TGCGCCAGCAGCCCTTTGGCCCTTGGCTTTTCGAACACCGGGGAGCTGTTTTTT. Translating gives CASSPLALGFSNTGELFF.

This clone was counted once. This chain joins TRBV28 and TRBJ1-1, with TRBD1 matching over 7 bases. V was pared by 4 bases and J by 0 bases, with 5 bases of the junction left unmatched. Germline CDR1 and CDR2: MDHEN and SYDVKM. The CDR3 runs 15 residues. CDR3 sequence: CASSSQGFLNTEAFF. The CDR3 DNA reads TGTGCCAGCAGTTCACAGGGGTTCCTGAACACTGAAGCTTTCTTT. The complete variable domain, with remaining parts taken from reference TRBV28 and TRBJ1-1, reads DVKVTQSSRYLVKRTGEKVFLECVQDMDHENMFWYRQDPGLGLRLIYFSYDVKMKEKGDIPEGYSVSREKKERFSLILESASTNQTSMYLCASSSQGFLNTEAFFGQGTRLTVV.